A single sample gave rise to the 24 T cell receptor beta chains below, sequenced in a study of cytomegalovirus exposure and HLA in healthy donors. In the PCR, 60 Vbeta and 13 Jbeta primers were used. The data were produced by immunoSEQ multiplex PCR, yet TCRdb's version contains in-frame clones alone and is incomplete. The data contain about 150,000 clones, around 90% of them singletons. Sequencing was carried out using PBMCs. The receptors derive from a woman aged 40 to 50 in good health and CMV-seronegative.

V gene TRBV1 combines with J gene TRBJ2-7; the table assigns TRBD2, which was not confirmed against the DNA. TRBV1 counts as a pseudogene. This CDR3 is 18 amino acids long. In nucleotides, the CDR3 is TGCACCAGCAGCCAAGTCTGCCCATGGGGGGGCCGCTCCTACGAGCAGTACTTC. Amino acids: CTSSQVCPWGGRSYEQYF.

The rearrangement joins TRBV5-4 to TRBJ2-7; TRBD2 aligns across 9 bases. After removal of 5 bases from V and 6 bases from J, the junction contained 9 bases not matched to a gene. Germline V gene data show CDR1 as SGHNT and CDR2 as YYREEE (reference sequence). CDR3 length: 14 residues. The DNA for the CDR3 is TGTGCCAGCAGTCTAGAGACTAGCGGTTTCGAGCAGTACTTC. The encoded protein is CASSLETSGFEQYF.

This chain connects TRBV2 to TRBJ2-5; no firm D call. V lost 3 bases and J lost 4, with 9 bases in between. The CDR3 consists of 13 residues. The germline V gene has CDR1 SNHLY and CDR2 FYNNEI. The CDR3 nucleotides read TGTGCCAGCAGTGAGTGGAGAGGAGAGACCCAGTACTTC. Protein sequence: CASSEWRGETQYF.

The V call is TRBV7-8, the J call TRBJ2-3, with a tentative D call TRBD1 (6 bases). The CDR3 totals 16 residues. Germline V gives CDR1 SGHVS, CDR2 FQNEAQ. Between the trimmed V and J ends, which lost 1 base and 6 bases, there was a span of 17 bases. CDR3 bases: TGTGCCAGCAGCTTAGTTCCAGGGGTCCCCTTTGATACGCAGTATTTT. Encoded protein: CASSLVPGVPFDTQYF.

The V gene is TRBV7-9, the J gene TRBJ2-5, with a tentative D call TRBD2 (6 bases). Deletions cut 4 bases from V and 5 bases from J, with 8 bases between. The V gene's germline CDR1 is SEHNR and CDR2 FQNEAQ (reference sequence). The CDR3 extends over 12 amino acids. In DNA, the CDR3 is TGTGCCAGCAGCTGGGGAGGTGAGACCCAGTACTTC. It translates to CASSWGGETQYF.

V gene TRBV21-1 combines with J gene TRBJ1-5; the table's D call TRBD1 went unverified against the DNA. TRBV21-1 is tagged as a pseudogene. The CDR3 is 16 amino acids. For the CDR3, the DNA is TGTGCCAGCAGCACCCTTTTTCCGGGACAGAGAAAAGGGAGGCATTTT. This encodes CASSTLFPGQRKGRHF.

This CDR3 reads CASSVDRASTDTQYF. The CDR3 coding sequence is TGTGCCAGCAGTGTTGACAGGGCCTCTACAGATACGCAGTATTTT. V is TRBV6-1 and J is TRBJ2-3; 7 bases are a match to TRBD1. This CDR3 is built from 15 residues. Germline V gives CDR1 MNHNS, CDR2 SASEGT. The ends lost 4 bases at V and 3 bases at J; junction bases unmatched: 7.

The chain combines TRBV30 with TRBJ2-7; 10 nucleotides match TRBD2. Trimming took 3 bases from V and 2 from J; bases not matched to a gene: 10. CDR1 and CDR2 from the germline V gene are GTSNPN and SVGIG (reference sequence). The CDR3 loop spans 16 amino acids. The CDR3 DNA sequence: TGTGCCTGGAGCCGCTCGCCTGGACTAGCGGCCTACGAGCAGTACTTC. It encodes CAWSRSPGLAAYEQYF.

The CDR3 DNA is TGCGCCAGCAGCTCCGGGACAGGTTTCTCCTACGAGCAGTACTTC. Residues: CASSSGTGFSYEQYF. The chain links TRBV5-1 to TRBJ2-7; 8 nucleotides line up with TRBD1. This CDR3 spans 15 amino acids. Germline V gene lookup returns CDR1 SGHRS and CDR2 YFSETQ. Losses at the gene ends were 3 bases for V and 0 bases for J; bases not matched to a gene: 5.

On this clone: This CDR3 is also generated by other DNA sequences in the sample. The genes are TRBV19 and TRBJ1-5, with a possible D match to TRBD1 (5 bases). V lost 3 bases and J lost 0, with 6 bases in between. The CDR3 is 14 amino acids. CDR1 LNHDA and CDR2 SQIVND come from the germline V gene (reference sequence). DNA of the CDR3: TGTGCCAGTAGTATCAGGGATAGCAATCAGCCCCAGCATTTT. It is translated as CASSIRDSNQPQHF.

J is TRBJ2-7 and V is TRBV7-9; D is uncertain. CDR1 is SEHNR, CDR2 FQNEAQ, per germline (reference sequence). The CDR3 has 15 amino acids. Trimming pared 1 base from V and 0 bases from J, leaving 10 bases between. Here the CDR3 DNA reads TGTGCCAGCAGCTTAGGACGCCGGAGCTCCTACGAGCAGTACTTC. Its translation is CASSLGRRSSYEQYF.

V usage is TRBV27 and J usage is TRBJ2-3; 8 bases align to TRBD1. Trimming removed 9 bases from V and 2 bases from J; junction bases left unmatched: 13. CDR1 MNHEY and CDR2 SMNVEV come from the germline V gene (reference sequence). The CDR3 loop spans 16 amino acids. The CDR3 DNA follows: TGTGCCAGTCCGCCGCCCGGGACAGGCTACACAGATACGCAGTATTTT. As protein: CASPPPGTGYTDTQYF.

The rearrangement uses TRBV5-8 and TRBJ2-3; 7 positions match TRBD2. V shed 3 bases, J shed 5 bases, and the junction held 6 bases outside the gene matches. Germline V CDR1 and CDR2: SGHTS, YDEGEE. The CDR3 has 14 amino acids. The CDR3 loop reads CASSWGGKKDTQYF. CDR3 DNA: TGTGCCAGCAGCTGGGGAGGGAAGAAAGATACGCAGTATTTT.

The J gene is TRBJ2-7, the V gene TRBV11-1, with TRBD2 identical over 8 bases. The V segment lost 1 base and the J segment 5 bases; nucleotides outside the gene matches: 4. The germline V gene has CDR1 SGHAT and CDR2 FQDESV (reference sequence). This CDR3 region has 14 residues. The chain's CDR3 is CASSLEAGDHEQYF. CDR3 DNA: TGTGCCAGCAGCTTAGAAGCGGGAGACCACGAGCAGTACTTC.

The V and J genes are TRBV7-9 and TRBJ2-1, with D possibly matching TRBD2 (7 bases). Germline CDR1 is SEHNR and CDR2 is FQNEAQ (reference sequence). The V gene lost 5 bases and the J gene lost 3 bases, with 17 bases spanning the gap. The CDR3 loop spans 16 amino acids. The CDR3 DNA follows: TGTGCCAGCAGCCCGGAGGGGGGGCCTTTCTACAATGAGCAGTTCTTC. This codes for CASSPEGGPFYNEQFF.

This clone was observed a single time. The chain couples TRBV12-5 to TRBJ1-1; tentative D call: TRBD1 (6 bases). With 6 bases removed from V and 3 bases from J, the gap between germline ends came to 17 bases. Per germline, CDR1 LGHNT and CDR2 FRNRAP. The CDR3 loop spans 15 amino acids. CDR3 DNA sequence: TGTGCTAGTGGGACGGACCCTGGACAGTACACTGAAGCTTTCTTT. Amino acid sequence: CASGTDPGQYTEAFF. Variable domain in full (rest from reference TRBV12-5 and TRBJ1-1): DARVTQTPRHKVTEMGQEVTMRCQPILGHNTVFWYRQTMMQGLELLAYFRNRAPLDDSGMPKDRFSAEMPDATLATLKIQPSEPRDSAVYFCASGTDPGQYTEAFFGQGTRLTVV.

The chain recombines TRBV5-5 with TRBJ2-3; D is unresolved. Germline V gene lookup returns CDR1 SGHKS and CDR2 YYEKEE (reference sequence). The ends were cut back, 0 bases at V and 5 bases at J, with 10 bases in the middle. The CDR3 consists of 14 residues. The DNA for the CDR3 is TGTGCCAGCAGCTTGGGGGCTCGAGAAGATACGCAGTATTTT. This sequence encodes CASSLGAREDTQYF.

The sample holds one count of this clone. V and J are TRBV18 and TRBJ1-1, with D possibly matching TRBD1 (6 bases). The CDR3 is 16 amino acids. Germline lookup yields CDR1 KGHSH and CDR2 LQKENI. The germline V and J ends were trimmed by 3 bases and 1 base, with 15 bases remaining between them. The DNA of the CDR3 is TGTGCCAGCTCACCCCAACAAGGGGGGGGGAACACTGAAGCTTTCTTT. Protein: CASSPQQGGGNTEAFF.

V is TRBV7-2 and J is TRBJ2-5, with TRBD2 matching over 7 bases. Trimming cost V 2 bases and J 4 bases; bases outside gene matches: 13. The CDR3 totals 17 residues. The germline gives CDR1 SGHTA, CDR2 FQGNSA. CDR3 sequence reads: CASSLYRWGGLRETQYF. CDR3 bases: TGTGCCAGCAGCTTATATAGGTGGGGGGGACTTCGAGAGACCCAGTACTTC.

V usage is TRBV6-6 and J usage is TRBJ2-7; D gene uncertain. The CDR3 covers 16 residues. Deletions cut 3 bases from V and 3 bases from J, with 18 bases between. Germline CDR1 and CDR2: MNHNY and SVGAGI (reference sequence). The CDR3 sequence is CASSYPSGRPVYEQYF. The CDR3 DNA is TGTGCCAGCAGTTATCCTTCAGGTCGGCCCGTCTACGAGCAGTACTTC.

This clone was seen a handful of times. The chain couples TRBV7-8 to TRBJ1-5; D remains unclear. The ends were cut back, 2 bases at V and 6 bases at J, with 8 bases in the middle. This CDR3 spans 13 amino acids. Germline V gene lookup returns CDR1 SGHVS and CDR2 FQNEAQ. The CDR3 coding sequence is TGTGCCAGCAGCTTACAGGTTTCTCAGCCCCAGCATTTT. It yields the protein CASSLQVSQPQHF.

This rearrangement joins TRBV5-4 to TRBJ2-7; 13 bases are a match to TRBD2. Germline CDR1 reads SGHNT; CDR2 reads YYREEE (reference sequence). V dropped 0 bases and J dropped 7; count of bases not matched to a gene: 10. CDR3 size: 17 residues. This chain's CDR3 is CASSLAPAEGLAGEQYF. DNA for the CDR3: TGTGCCAGCAGCTTGGCCCCGGCGGAGGGACTAGCGGGAGAGCAGTACTTC.

CDR3 amino acids: CASRGDGGYEQYF. The CDR3 DNA reads as TGTGCCAGCAGGGGGGACGGGGGGTACGAGCAGTACTTC. The V gene is TRBV2, the J gene TRBJ2-7; 7 nucleotides line up with TRBD2. CDR1 is SNHLY, CDR2 FYNNEI, per germline. This CDR3 is built from 13 residues. J gave up 4 bases and V 6 bases, and 6 bases lay outside the gene matches.

The chain joins TRBV6-4 to TRBJ2-1; D possibly corresponds to TRBD2 (6 bases). From germline, CDR1 is MRHNA and CDR2 SNTAGT. The CDR3 runs to 14 residues. V was shortened by 2 bases and J by 5 bases, with 10 bases between the two germline ends. The CDR3 is CASSDPGLHNEQFF. CDR3 bases: TGTGCCAGCAGTGACCCGGGACTTCACAATGAGCAGTTCTTC.